This TCR beta chain was recorded in a study of blood T cell repertoires in COVID-19. Clones were read by immunoSEQ multiplex PCR, and TCRdb kept only the in-frame ones, dropping some. This sample yields roughly 300,000 clones, of which about 85% are seen a single time; roughly 14% belongs to the top ten. Germline CDR1 MNHEY, CDR2 SVGAGI. The CDR3 sequence is 11 residues long. V lost 6 bases and J 7 bases, leaving 8 bases between the germline ends. The sequencing sample was made of peripheral blood. The receptor's source is a human donor in a cohort sampled during active COVID-19. The chain is built from TRBV6-5 and TRBJ2-3; perhaps TRBD2 as D (6 bases). The CDR3 DNA reads as TGTGCCAGCAGGGGGGGACATACGCAGTATTTT. Protein: CASRGGHTQYF.